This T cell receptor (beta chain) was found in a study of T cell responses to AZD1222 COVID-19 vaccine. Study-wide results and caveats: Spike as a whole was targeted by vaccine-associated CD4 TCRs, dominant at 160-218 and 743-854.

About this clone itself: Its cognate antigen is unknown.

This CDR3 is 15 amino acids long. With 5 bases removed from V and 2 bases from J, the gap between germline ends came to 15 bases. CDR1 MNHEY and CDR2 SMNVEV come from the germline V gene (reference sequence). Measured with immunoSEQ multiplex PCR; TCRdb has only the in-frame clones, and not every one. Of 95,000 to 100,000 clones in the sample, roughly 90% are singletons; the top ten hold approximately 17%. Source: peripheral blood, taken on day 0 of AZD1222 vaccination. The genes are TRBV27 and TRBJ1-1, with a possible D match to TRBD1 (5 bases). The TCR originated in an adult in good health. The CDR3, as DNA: TGTGCCAGCAGTACATACCAGGGCCGTAACACTGAAGCTTTCTTT. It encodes CASSTYQGRNTEAFF.